The 6 T cell receptor beta chains reported below all come from one sample, sequenced in a study of cytomegalovirus exposure and HLA in healthy donors. Data came from immunoSEQ multiplex PCR; TCRdb stores just in-frame clones and leaves some out. The sample holds roughly 120,000 clones, around 94% seen once. Sequencing was carried out using PBMCs. These receptors all stem from a young woman in good health and CMV-seronegative.

The genes are TRBV10-2 and TRBJ2-7; D is perhaps TRBD1 (6 bases). V was trimmed by 2 bases and J by 1 base, leaving 15 bases between them. Germline V gene data show CDR1 as WSHSY and CDR2 as SAAADI. This CDR3 contains 16 residues. The CDR3 reads CASSEIRGSASYEQYF. The CDR3 DNA reads TGCGCCAGCAGTGAGATTAGGGGGAGTGCTTCCTACGAGCAGTACTTC.

The rearrangement uses TRBV9 and TRBJ2-7; a possible D gene is TRBD1 (6 bases). The CDR3 spans 16 residues. The V gene's germline CDR1 is SGDLS and CDR2 YYNGEE. Trimming pared 2 bases from V and 2 bases from J, leaving 17 bases between. CDR3 residues: CASSVEAGDKTYEQYF. CDR3 nucleotide sequence: TGTGCCAGCAGCGTCGAGGCCGGGGACAAAACCTACGAGCAGTACTTC.

This chain uses TRBV5-6 with TRBJ2-1; no clear D. There are 16 residues in the CDR3. V lost 3 bases, J lost 4 bases, and 17 bases lay in between. The V gene's germline CDR1 is SGHDT and CDR2 YYEEEE. CDR3 nucleotides: TGTGCCAGCAGCTCCTCCCTAAAGACTCATTACAATGAGCAGTTCTTC. Protein sequence: CASSSSLKTHYNEQFF. Full variable domain (missing parts from reference TRBV5-6 and TRBJ2-1): DAGVTQSPTHLIKTRGQQVTLRCSPKSGHDTVSWYQQALGQGPQFIFQYYEEEERQRGNFPDRFSGHQFPNYSSELNVNALLLGDSALYLCASSSSLKTHYNEQFFGPGTRLTVL.

The CDR3 loop reads CASSQGGSNEQFF. The DNA of the CDR3 is TGCGCCAGCAGCCAAGGCGGATCCAATGAGCAGTTCTTC. This chain joins TRBV4-1 and TRBJ2-1; unclear D gene. Germline V lookup: CDR1 MGHRA, CDR2 YSYEKL. V was shortened by 1 base and J by 6 bases, with 7 bases between the two germline ends. The CDR3 has 13 residues.

The chain links TRBV7-8 to TRBJ1-2; no definite D call. Germline V lookup: CDR1 SGHVS, CDR2 FQNEAQ. The ends were cut back, 4 bases at V and 0 bases at J, with 9 bases in the middle. The CDR3 is 14 amino acids. In nucleotides, the CDR3 is TGTGCCAGCAGCTATACGACATCTAACTATGGCTACACCTTC. Translation gives CASSYTTSNYGYTF. Full variable domain (missing parts from reference TRBV7-8 and TRBJ1-2): GAGVSQSPRYKVAKRGQDVALRCDPISGHVSLFWYQQALGQGPEFLTYFQNEAQLDKSGLPSDRFFAERPEGSVSTLKIQRTQQEDSAVYLCASSYTTSNYGYTFGSGTRLTVV.

The rearrangement joins TRBV7-8 to TRBJ2-2; unclear D gene. From germline, CDR1 is SGHVS and CDR2 FQNEAQ. V was clipped by 1 base and J by 8 bases, with 5 bases between them. The CDR3 loop spans 12 amino acids. DNA for the CDR3: TGTGCCAGCAGCTTAGTGCGAGGGGAGCTGTTTTTT. Its protein is CASSLVRGELFF.